This T cell receptor beta chain was identified during a study of metastatic and nonmetastatic thyroid tumors. Study-level information: Malignant thyroid and benign thyroid patients provided blood and tumor or nodule tissue whose repertoires were compared. Study-level results: Benign nodules were reported to have significantly lower TCR beta diversity than malignant thyroid tumors, in blood and tumor.

Original analysis: What underpinned the distant-metastasis classifier for papillary thyroid cancer was the set of CDR3 differences across clinicopathological groups. TCRdb reanalyzed the PCR reads via MiXCR. These V and J calls rely on TCRdb rather than the paper's analysis. Here the sample spans 3,000 to 4,500 clones, around 34% being singletons. Every patient underwent thyroid surgery untreated. The CDR3 contains 14 residues. V was shortened by 7 bases and J by 11 bases, with 20 bases between the two germline ends. To note about this clone: Its antigen is unknown.

The rearrangement joins TRBV12-3 or TRBV12-4 to TRBJ2-2; no clear D. Material: adjacent normal tissue. The sequence came from a female donor with papillary thyroid cancer or a benign thyroid nodule (not recorded which). Some clones in this sample may be carry-over from other donors' samples. The CDR3 region is CASTLVGTTCELFF. In DNA form, the CDR3 reads TGTGCCAGCACTCTTGTAGGTACGACCTGTGAGCTGTTTTTT.